This TCR beta chain comes out of a study of OX40 agonist ivuxolimab in advanced cancers. About the study: Dose-escalation patients' cancers were hepatocellular carcinoma, melanoma, renal cell or head and neck cancer. The dose-escalation cohort was roughly 83% male, with a mean age of approximately 61 years, ranging about 23 to 79. Study-wide findings and caveats: Expanded clones were, on average, more numerous among CD8+ T cells than CD4+.

Autoimmune disease history or systemic immunosuppression led to patients being barred. CDR1 GTSNPN and CDR2 SVGIG come from the germline V gene (reference sequence). Trimming stripped 3 bases from V and 3 bases from J, with 5 bases between. This CDR3 comprises 11 residues. Produced via immunoSEQ multiplex PCR; TCRdb's table is partial and in-frame only. Of roughly 64,000 clones listed, approximately 85% were seen once; the top ten hold 2.5% to 3.5%. As regards this clone: Its cognate antigen is unknown.

The source is an adult with an advanced solid tumor such as melanoma, head and neck, liver or kidney cancer. This material consisted of CD4+ or CD8+ T cells sorted from blood, taken in a trial of the OX40 agonist ivuxolimab. The chain carries TRBV30 and TRBJ2-5; D call uncertain. Written as DNA, the CDR3 is TGTGCCTGGAGCGAGAAAGAGACCCAGTACTTC. This translates into CAWSEKETQYF.